This T cell receptor beta chain emerged from a study of blood T cell repertoires in COVID-19. For the study at large: The United States, Italy and Spain provided the acute and convalescent COVID-19 samples. PBMCs, B-cell-depleted T cells, or T cells were the source of the cDNA or gDNA that made up the material.

Germline V gene data show CDR1 as MNHNS and CDR2 as SASEGT. Trimming shortened V by 0 bases and J by 13 bases, and 21 bases separated the two germline ends. The CDR3 spans 15 residues. This clone was seen just once. Authors' methods: Amplified reference gene primers provided the basis for estimating nucleated cell counts. Clones were read by immunoSEQ multiplex PCR, and TCRdb kept only the in-frame ones, dropping some. V and J calls and clone size are copied from that table; D and trimming were computed from the DNA. There are roughly 38,000 clones in the sample; approximately 85% occur only once, and approximately 42% lies in the top ten.

This sequence joins TRBV6-1 and TRBJ1-2; TRBD1 is a possible D gene (6 bases). This TCR was recovered from a man aged 40-50 years with active or convalescent COVID-19. The specimen was peripheral blood. The CDR3 region has the DNA TGTGCCAGCAGTGAAGCTGCGGGGGGCCGGTTTATGAGCACCTTC. It encodes CASSEAAGGRFMSTF.